The clone carrying this TCR beta chain appeared a single time. Antigen unknown. The data were obtained in a study of OX40 agonist ivuxolimab in advanced cancers. Turning to the study itself: As their treatment, patients were administered ivuxolimab, an agonistic anti-OX40 (CD134) antibody. Among those enrolled, mean age was 60 years (range 23 to 79) and about 79% were male. Patients with hepatocellular carcinoma, melanoma, renal cell or head and neck cancer made up the dose-escalation patients. Study results and limitations: CD4+ T cells averaged fewer expanded clones than CD8+ T cells.

From germline, CDR1 is ENHRY and CDR2 SYGVKD. This CDR3 is built from 16 residues. Trimming removed 3 bases from V and 6 bases from J; junction bases left unmatched: 10. Sequencing used immunoSEQ multiplex PCR; TCRdb keeps in-frame clones, though not all of them. The sample consists of 100,000 to 120,000 clones, roughly 89% of them appearing once. The receptor comes from an adult with an advanced solid tumor such as melanoma, head and neck, liver or kidney cancer. The V and J genes are TRBV10-3 and TRBJ2-4; 8 bases agree with TRBD2. The starting material was CD4+ or CD8+ T cells sorted from blood, obtained in a trial of the OX40 agonist ivuxolimab. The CDR3, as DNA: TGTGCCATCAGTGATCGAGCGGGGGTGCTCGGAAACATTCAGTACTTC. Translation: CAISDRAGVLGNIQYF.